These 27 T cell receptor beta chains were sequenced from one sample in a study of shared clonotypes between healthy human individuals. Generated by immunoSEQ multiplex PCR, the TCRdb table keeps only in-frame clones and is missing some. The table shows about 2.4 million clones, with 90% to 95% occurring only once. The sample comprised naive CD4+ T cells sorted from blood. The subset denotes: CD45RA+ positively selected. Source of these receptors: a man between 18 and 35 years old in good health.

This clone was detected only once. The sample has other DNA sequences that encode this CDR3 too. The V call is TRBV11-3, the J call TRBJ2-7; TRBD1 agrees at 8 bases. CDR1 SGHNT and CDR2 YENEEA come from the germline V gene. The CDR3 loop spans 12 amino acids. The V gene end was trimmed by 5 bases and the J gene end by 6 bases; junction bases not matched to a gene: 3. In nucleotides, the CDR3 is TGTGCCAGCAGCCTCGACAGGGGCGAGCAGTACTTC. Translating it yields CASSLDRGEQYF. The whole variable domain, remainder taken from reference TRBV11-3 and TRBJ2-7, is EAGVVQSPRYKIIEKKQPVAFWCNPISGHNTLYWYLQNLGQGPELLIRYENEEAVDDSQLPKDRFSAERLKGVDSTLKIQPAELGDSAVYLCASSLDRGEQYFGPGTRLTVT.

In the case of this clone: This sample includes further DNA sequences coding for the same CDR3. The rearrangement links TRBV5-4 to TRBJ2-1; 13 bases align to TRBD2. V gave up 5 bases and J gave up 6 bases; unmatched junction bases: 5. This CDR3 is 15 amino acids long. CDR1 is SGHNT, CDR2 YYREEE, per germline (reference sequence). CDR3 nucleotide sequence: TGTGCCAGCAGTTCGGGACTAGCGGGATTCAATGAGCAGTTCTTC. Amino acid sequence: CASSSGLAGFNEQFF.

Notes on this clone: Within the sample, other DNA sequences also encode this same CDR3. V usage is TRBV18 and J usage is TRBJ2-5; D is undetermined. The ends were cut back, 3 bases at V and 5 bases at J, with 4 bases in the middle. CDR3 length equals 11 residues. The V gene's germline CDR1 is KGHSH and CDR2 LQKENI. The CDR3 region is CASSPSETQYF. Here the CDR3 DNA reads TGTGCCAGCTCACCTAGCGAGACCCAGTACTTC.

The V call is TRBV6-5, the J call TRBJ2-3; 7 nucleotides line up with TRBD1. Looked up from germline, CDR1 is MNHEY and CDR2 is SVGAGI. The CDR3 is 14 residues long. With V trimmed by 7 bases and J by 0 bases, 4 bases remained unmatched. The CDR3 bases are TGTGCCAGCAAGAAACAGGGGAGCACAGATACGCAGTATTTT. Encoded protein: CASKKQGSTDTQYF.

A few counts support this clone. V gene TRBV11-3 combines with J gene TRBJ1-1, with D unresolved. CDR1 is SGHNT, CDR2 YENEEA, per germline. Trimming pared 5 bases from V and 1 base from J, leaving 8 bases between. The CDR3 consists of 13 residues. CDR3 DNA sequence: TGTGCCAGCAGCCAAACAGAGAACACTGAAGCTTTCTTT. This codes for CASSQTENTEAFF.

CDR3 in amino acids: CASRVGASRYGYTF. DNA for the CDR3: TGTGCCAGTAGAGTCGGGGCCAGCCGCTATGGCTACACCTTC. The chain uses TRBV19 and TRBJ1-2, with D possibly TRBD1 on 5 matching bases. The germline CDR1 and CDR2 sequences are LNHDA and SQIVND (reference sequence). The ends were cut back, 6 bases at V and 4 bases at J, with 15 bases in the middle. The CDR3 is 14 residues long.

The chain joins TRBV18 to TRBJ2-7; 11 nucleotides match TRBD2. From germline, CDR1 is KGHSH and CDR2 LQKENI. The V and J ends lost 6 bases and 0 bases, in that order; junction bases with no gene match: 7. This CDR3 spans 16 amino acids. CDR3 sequence: CASSGGLAGLSYEQYF. The CDR3 DNA reads as TGTGCCAGCTCGGGCGGACTAGCGGGCCTCTCCTACGAGCAGTACTTC.

In its sample, this clone was seen once. This sequence joins TRBV7-2 and TRBJ2-7, with a weak D call TRBD2 (6 bases). Trimming took off 1 base at V and 4 bases at J, with 11 bases between the two ends. The CDR3 runs to 14 residues. CDR1 and CDR2 from the germline V gene are SGHTA and FQGNSA. CDR3 residues: CASSLVLAEYEQYF. CDR3 DNA: TGTGCCAGCAGCTTAGTGTTAGCGGAGTACGAGCAGTACTTC.

The rearrangement joins TRBV28 to TRBJ2-7; 10 positions match TRBD2. The CDR3 contains 14 residues. V was clipped by 3 bases and J by 7 bases; unmatched bases: 6. CDR1 is MDHEN, CDR2 SYDVKM, per germline. The CDR3 protein is CASSLLAGAGEQYF. The CDR3, as DNA: TGTGCCAGCAGTTTGCTAGCGGGGGCGGGGGAGCAGTACTTC. Full variable domain (rest looked up from reference TRBV28 and TRBJ2-7): DVKVTQSSRYLVKRTGEKVFLECVQDMDHENMFWYRQDPGLGLRLIYFSYDVKMKEKGDIPEGYSVSREKKERFSLILESASTNQTSMYLCASSLLAGAGEQYFGPGTRLTVT.

The chain links TRBV2 to TRBJ1-4; 7 positions match TRBD1. The trim removed 6 bases at V and 1 base at J, leaving 8 bases unmatched. The germline gives CDR1 SNHLY, CDR2 FYNNEI. The CDR3 totals 16 residues. CDR3 coding DNA: TGTGCCAGCAGACCGGGACAGCGAGTAACTAATGAAAAACTGTTTTTT. This translates into CASRPGQRVTNEKLFF.

The CDR3 here is CAWAGTIITGELFF. The CDR3 nucleotides are TGTGCCTGGGCCGGGACCATAATCACCGGGGAGCTGTTTTTT. V gene TRBV30 combines with J gene TRBJ2-2; D tentatively fits TRBD1 or TRBD2 (5 bases each). V gave up 5 bases and J gave up 4 bases, with 14 bases separating them. Germline CDR1 GTSNPN, CDR2 SVGIG (reference sequence). The CDR3 is 14 amino acids. Variable domain in full (rest from reference TRBV30 and TRBJ2-2): SQTIHQWPATLVQPVGSPLSLECTVEGTSNPNLYWYRQAAGRGLQLLFYSVGIGQISSEVPQNLSASRPQDRQFILSSKKLLLSDSGFYLCAWAGTIITGELFFGEGSRLTVL.

This sequence joins TRBV7-9 and TRBJ2-7; 11 bases are shared with TRBD2. The CDR3 covers 15 residues. Trimming cost V 5 bases and J 2 bases; bases outside gene matches: 5. Per germline, CDR1 SEHNR and CDR2 FQNEAQ (reference sequence). The CDR3 DNA follows: TGTGCCAGCAGCCCAACTAGCGGGGGTGCCTACGAGCAGTACTTC. Translation: CASSPTSGGAYEQYF.

The chain couples TRBV19 to TRBJ2-7; no definite D call. CDR3 length: 13 residues. CDR1 is LNHDA and CDR2 is SQIVND in the germline V gene (reference sequence). V was pared by 5 bases and J by 5 bases, with 13 bases between. The CDR3 DNA follows: TGTGCCAGTAGTCCTGGACGGATCGACGAGCAGTACTTC. Its protein is CASSPGRIDEQYF.

The chain employs TRBV11-2 and TRBJ2-1, with D hard to call. Looked up from germline, CDR1 is SGHAT and CDR2 is FQNNGV. The V gene lost 3 bases and the J gene lost 9 bases, with 18 bases spanning the gap. The CDR3 totals 15 residues. CDR3 DNA sequence: TGTGCCAGCAGCTTCTTACGGCTAGTGACGGGTGAGCAGTTCTTC. Encoded protein: CASSFLRLVTGEQFF.

This clone was detected once. The chain recombines TRBV11-3 with TRBJ1-1; the D gene is possibly TRBD1 (6 bases). The V gene lost 5 bases and the J gene lost 1 base, with 14 bases spanning the gap. The CDR3 runs to 15 residues. Germline values: CDR1 SGHNT, CDR2 YENEEA. As DNA, the CDR3 is TGTGCCAGCAGCCCCACACCGGACAGGAACACTGAAGCTTTCTTT. It specifies CASSPTPDRNTEAFF.

This rearrangement joins TRBV18 to TRBJ1-6, with a tentative D call TRBD1 (5 bases). From germline, CDR1 is KGHSH and CDR2 LQKENI. Trimming shortened V by 3 bases and J by 6 bases, and 9 bases separated the two germline ends. CDR3 size: 14 residues. The CDR3 protein is CASSPLQVNSPLHF. The CDR3 region has the DNA TGTGCCAGCTCACCGCTACAGGTTAATTCACCCCTCCACTTT.

Turning to this clone: An end of the junction does not agree with germline; a read error may underlie this. The chain carries TRBV7-9 and TRBJ2-3; perhaps D is TRBD1 or TRBD2 (5 bases each). This CDR3 region has 14 residues. Per the germline V gene, CDR1 is SEHNR and CDR2 is FQNEAQ (reference sequence). CDR3 residues: CASSLATGPNTQYF. The CDR3 DNA reads as TGTGCCAGCAGCCTAGCCACGGGGCCGAATACGCAGTATTTT.

The V and J genes are TRBV2 and TRBJ2-2, with 12 positions matching TRBD2. After removal of 7 bases from V and 6 bases from J, the junction contained 3 bases not matched to a gene. The CDR3 loop spans 14 amino acids. CDR1 and CDR2 from the germline V gene are SNHLY and FYNNEI. Written as DNA, the CDR3 is TGTGCCAGCAACCCTAGCGGGGGGGCCGGGGAGCTGTTTTTT. It specifies CASNPSGGAGELFF.

A remark on this clone: The same CDR3 also results from other DNA sequences found in this sample. The chain combines TRBV10-2 with TRBJ1-2; D unresolved. V dropped 3 bases and J dropped 2 bases, with 7 bases sitting between them. This CDR3 has 13 amino acids. Germline V gene lookup returns CDR1 WSHSY and CDR2 SAAADI. The CDR3 DNA is TGCGCCAGCAGTGAAGGAGGGAACTATGGCTACACCTTC. Residues: CASSEGGNYGYTF.

This chain links TRBV5-1 with TRBJ2-7, with 7 bases lining up with TRBD1. V lost 6 bases, J lost 3 bases, and 9 bases stayed unmatched. The CDR3 is made up of 14 amino acids. Germline V CDR1 and CDR2: SGHRS, YFSETQ. CDR3 sequence reads: CASNTGTENYEQYF. In nucleotides, the CDR3 is TGCGCCAGCAACACCGGGACAGAAAACTACGAGCAGTACTTC.

The chain links TRBV7-9 to TRBJ1-1, with 7 bases matching TRBD1. Per the germline V gene, CDR1 is SEHNR and CDR2 is FQNEAQ (reference sequence). CDR3 length: 14 amino acids. J was trimmed by 0 bases and V by 5 bases; bases with no gene match: 3. The CDR3: CASSIQGLNTEAFF. The CDR3 DNA sequence: TGTGCCAGCAGCATACAGGGGTTGAACACTGAAGCTTTCTTT.

V is TRBV12-5 and J is TRBJ2-5; TRBD1 might be the D (5 bases). Germline assignment: CDR1 LGHNT and CDR2 FRNRAP. Between the trimmed V and J ends, which lost 0 bases and 1 base, there was a span of 12 bases. The CDR3 is 16 amino acids. The CDR3 here is CASGLVYRQSQETQYF. The DNA for the CDR3 is TGTGCTAGTGGTTTGGTATATCGACAGTCCCAAGAGACCCAGTACTTC.

J is TRBJ2-3 and V is TRBV6-5; D uncertain. The CDR3 consists of 13 residues. The germline V gene encodes CDR1 MNHEY and CDR2 SVGAGI. V lost 6 bases and J lost 9, with 16 bases in between. CDR3 region: CASSPLSSPTQYF. The CDR3 nucleotides are TGTGCCAGCAGCCCTCTCTCTAGTCCCACGCAGTATTTT.

The chain links TRBV14 to TRBJ2-1; 10 bases align to TRBD2. The germline V gene has CDR1 SGHDN and CDR2 FVKESK. CDR3 size: 17 residues. Trimming removed 3 bases from V and 1 base from J; junction bases left unmatched: 6. CDR3 amino acids: CASSQSLAGVSYNEQFF. CDR3 in DNA: TGTGCCAGCAGCCAGAGTCTAGCGGGAGTATCCTACAATGAGCAGTTCTTC.

The chain recombines TRBV6-1 with TRBJ2-5; D unresolved. V lost 3 bases to trimming and J lost 5 bases, with 4 bases between them. Germline V gene sequence: CDR1 MNHNS, CDR2 SASEGT. This CDR3 comprises 11 residues. The CDR3 DNA reads TGTGCCAGCAGTGACCCGGAGACCCAGTACTTC. It translates to CASSDPETQYF.

V usage is TRBV28 and J usage is TRBJ2-3; a possible D gene is TRBD2 (6 bases). V shed 5 bases and J shed 0 bases, with 12 bases lying between them. The CDR3 consists of 15 residues. CDR1 and CDR2 (germline): MDHEN, SYDVKM. CDR3 bases: TGTGCCAGCAGTCTAACCGGGACTAGCACAGATACGCAGTATTTT. Encoded protein: CASSLTGTSTDTQYF.

DNA for the CDR3: TGCGCCAGCAGCCGCGGACAGGGAGGGACCGGGGAGCTGTTTTTT. This translates into CASSRGQGGTGELFF. This chain links TRBV5-1 with TRBJ2-2, with a weak D call TRBD1 (8 bases). V lost 4 bases to trimming and J lost 5 bases, with 15 bases between them. The CDR3 runs 15 residues. From germline, CDR1 is SGHRS and CDR2 YFSETQ.